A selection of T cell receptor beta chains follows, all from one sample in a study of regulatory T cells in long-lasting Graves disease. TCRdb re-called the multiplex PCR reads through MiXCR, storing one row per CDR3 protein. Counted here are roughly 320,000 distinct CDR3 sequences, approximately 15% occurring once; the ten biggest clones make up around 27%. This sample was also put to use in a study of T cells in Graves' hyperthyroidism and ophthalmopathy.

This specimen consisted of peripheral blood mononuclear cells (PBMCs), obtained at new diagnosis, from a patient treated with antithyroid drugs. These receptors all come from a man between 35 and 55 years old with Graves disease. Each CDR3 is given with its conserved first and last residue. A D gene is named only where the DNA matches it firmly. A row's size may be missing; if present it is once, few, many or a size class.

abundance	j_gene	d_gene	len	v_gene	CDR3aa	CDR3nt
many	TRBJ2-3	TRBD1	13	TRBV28	CASSSGQGDTQYF	TGTGCCAGCAGTTCCGGACAGGGAGATACGCAGTATTTT
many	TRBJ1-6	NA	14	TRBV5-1	CASSLGPRDSPLHF	TGCGCCAGCAGCTTGGGCCCGCGAGATTCACCCCTCCACTTT
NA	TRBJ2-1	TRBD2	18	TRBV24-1	CATSDGRSSGGAYDEQFF	TGTGCCACCAGTGATGGCCGATCTAGCGGGGGGGCCTACGATGAGCAGTTCTTC
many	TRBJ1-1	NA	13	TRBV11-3	CASSSQGFREAFF	TGTGCCAGCAGCTCACAGGGTTTTCGGGAAGCTTTCTTT
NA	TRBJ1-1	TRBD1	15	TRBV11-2	CASSSPGRGRGEAFF	TGTGCCAGCAGCTCCCCGGGCAGGGGGCGGGGTGAAGCTTTCTTT
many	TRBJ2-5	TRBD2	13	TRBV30	CAWDLGGGETQYF	TGTGCCTGGGATCTCGGCGGGGGAGAGACCCAGTACTTC
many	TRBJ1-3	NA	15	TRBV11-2	CASSLVPGPGNTIYF	TGTGCCAGCAGCTTAGTTCCGGGGCCTGGAAACACCATATATTTT
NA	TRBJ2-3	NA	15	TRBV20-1	CSARDLGHLSDTQYF	TGCAGTGCTAGAGATTTGGGACACTTGTCGGATACGCAGTATTTT
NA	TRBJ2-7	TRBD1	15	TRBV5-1	CASRPGTGGNYEQYF	TGCGCCAGCAGGCCCGGGACAGGGGGCAACTACGAGCAGTACTTC
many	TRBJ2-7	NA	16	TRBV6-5	CASSYSKVSGRREQYF	TGTGCCAGCAGTTACTCGAAGGTTTCCGGTCGGAGGGAGCAGTACTTC
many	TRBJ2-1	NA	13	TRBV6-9	CASSYPGRNEQFF	TGTGCCAGCAGTTACCCAGGGAGGAATGAGCAGTTCTTC
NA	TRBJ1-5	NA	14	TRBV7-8	CASSLAGVNQPQHF	TGTGCCAGCAGCTTAGCGGGGGTGAATCAGCCCCAGCATTTT
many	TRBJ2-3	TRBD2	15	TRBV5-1	CASSLVAGVTDTQYF	TGCGCCAGCAGCTTGGTAGCGGGGGTCACAGATACGCAGTATTTT
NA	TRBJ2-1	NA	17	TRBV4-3	CASSQPPESGSYNEQFF	TGCGCCAGCAGCCAACCCCCAGAATCCGGCTCCTACAATGAGCAGTTCTTC
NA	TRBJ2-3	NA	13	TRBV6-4	CASSQNRADTQYF	TGTGCCAGCAGTCAAAACAGGGCAGATACGCAGTATTTT
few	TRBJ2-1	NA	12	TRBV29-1	CSVDRGGYEQFF	TGCAGCGTGGACCGAGGGGGGTACGAGCAGTTCTTC
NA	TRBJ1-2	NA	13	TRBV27	CASRRTITGGYTF	TGTGCCAGCAGACGGACTATTACGGGGGGCTACACCTTC
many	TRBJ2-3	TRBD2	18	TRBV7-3	CASSSALTSGGPTDTQYF	TGTGCCAGCAGCTCCGCTCTGACTAGCGGGGGGCCCACAGATACGCAGTATTTT
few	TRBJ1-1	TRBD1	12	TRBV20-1	CSAHTGDTEAFF	TGCAGTGCTCATACAGGGGACACTGAAGCTTTCTTT
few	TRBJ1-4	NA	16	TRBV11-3	CASSSRGGATIEKLFF	TGTGCCAGCAGCTCTCGCGGGGGGGCAACTATTGAAAAACTGTTTTTT
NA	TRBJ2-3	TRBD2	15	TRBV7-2	CASRPVAGGGDTQYF	TGTGCCAGCAGGCCCGTAGCGGGAGGAGGCGATACGCAGTATTTT
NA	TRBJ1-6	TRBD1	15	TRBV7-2	CASSHGDRVNSPLHF	TGTGCCAGCAGCCATGGGGACAGGGTGAATTCACCCCTCCACTTT
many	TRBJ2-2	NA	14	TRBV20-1	CSAARSSGPGELFF	TGCAGTGCGGCCAGATCCTCCGGACCCGGGGAGCTGTTTTTT
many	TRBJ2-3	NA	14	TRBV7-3	CASSPGPVGDTQYF	TGTGCCAGCAGCCCTGGTCCAGTTGGGGATACGCAGTATTTT
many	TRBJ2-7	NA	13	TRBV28	CASSRLWSGEQYF	TGTGCCAGCAGTCGCCTTTGGAGCGGAGAGCAGTACTTC
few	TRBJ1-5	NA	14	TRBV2	CASSGQGRDQPQHF	TGTGCCAGCAGTGGGCAGGGGCGAGATCAGCCCCAGCATTTT
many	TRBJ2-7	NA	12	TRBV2	CASSERVYEQYF	TGTGCCAGCAGTGAAAGGGTCTACGAGCAGTACTTC
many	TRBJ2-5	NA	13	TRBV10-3	CATRTEIQETQYF	TGTGCCACCCGGACAGAAATCCAAGAGACCCAGTACTTC
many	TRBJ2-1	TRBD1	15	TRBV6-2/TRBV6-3	CASSYSTGTYNEQFF	TGTGCCAGCAGTTACTCGACAGGGACCTACAATGAGCAGTTCTTC
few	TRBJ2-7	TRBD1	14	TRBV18	CASSPQGQGYEQYF	TGTGCCAGCTCACCACAGGGACAGGGCTACGAGCAGTACTTC
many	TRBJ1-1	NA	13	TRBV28	CASSPWAGPEAFF	TGTGCCAGCAGTCCATGGGCAGGTCCTGAAGCTTTCTTT
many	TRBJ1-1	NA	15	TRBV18	CASSPRDTPNTEAFF	TGTGCCAGCTCACCACGGGACACCCCGAACACTGAAGCTTTCTTT
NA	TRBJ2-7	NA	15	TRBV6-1	CASSEFWQGSYEQYF	TGTGCCAGCAGTGAATTTTGGCAGGGCTCCTACGAGCAGTACTTC
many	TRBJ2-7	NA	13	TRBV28	CASRPPGVYEQYF	TGTGCCAGCAGGCCCCCGGGGGTCTACGAGCAGTACTTC
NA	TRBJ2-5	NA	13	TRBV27	CASRSTNQETQYF	TGTGCCAGCAGGTCGACTAACCAAGAGACCCAGTACTTC
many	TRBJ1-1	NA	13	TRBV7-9	CASSSARNTEAFF	TGTGCCAGCAGCTCGGCCCGGAACACTGAAGCTTTCTTT
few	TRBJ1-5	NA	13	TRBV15	CATSRDLSQPQHF	TGTGCCACCAGCAGAGATCTCTCCCAGCCCCAGCATTTT
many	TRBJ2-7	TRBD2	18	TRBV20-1	CSARDSGTSGRSSYEQYF	TGCAGTGCTAGAGATTCCGGGACTAGCGGGAGGAGCTCCTACGAGCAGTACTTC
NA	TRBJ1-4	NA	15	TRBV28	CASSFLGQLDEKLFF	TGTGCCAGCAGTTTTTTAGGGCAGCTTGATGAAAAACTGTTTTTT
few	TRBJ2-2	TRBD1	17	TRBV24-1	CATSDQGQGRYTGELFF	TGTGCCACCAGTGACCAGGGACAGGGGAGGTACACCGGGGAGCTGTTTTTT
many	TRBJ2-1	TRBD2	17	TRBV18	CASSPRTSGGAANEQFF	TGTGCCAGCTCACCCCGGACTAGCGGGGGGGCCGCCAATGAGCAGTTCTTC
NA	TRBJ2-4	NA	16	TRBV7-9	CASSPSLGTPKNIQYF	TGTGCCAGCAGCCCCAGTCTGGGAACGCCAAAAAACATTCAGTACTTC
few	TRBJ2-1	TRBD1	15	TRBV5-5	CASSGRDRRYNEQFF	TGTGCCAGCAGCGGCCGGGACAGGAGATACAATGAGCAGTTCTTC
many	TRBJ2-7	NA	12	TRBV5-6	CASRRDGYEQYF	TGTGCCAGCAGACGGGACGGGTACGAGCAGTACTTC
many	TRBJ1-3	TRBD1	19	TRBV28	CASSLYPGTGLVSGNTIYF	TGTGCCAGCAGTTTATATCCCGGGACAGGACTCGTCTCTGGAAACACCATATATTTT
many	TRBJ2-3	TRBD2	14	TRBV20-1	CSATPGGTYDTQYF	TGCAGCGCAACCCCCGGGGGGACTTACGATACGCAGTATTTT